This T cell receptor (beta chain) stems from a study of identical twins. Every sampled donor was Caucasian and healthy. This clonotype was observed a handful of times. Unique molecular identifiers were present on cDNA, and template switching added a universal primer site. TCRdb ran MiXCR on the 5' RACE reads and lists one entry per CDR3 protein. The sample consists of around 280,000 distinct CDR3 sequences, more than 6.5% of them appearing once. Trimming stripped 6 bases from V and 1 base from J, with 10 bases between. The CDR3 runs 13 residues. Germline V lookup: CDR1 DFQATT, CDR2 SNEGSKA (reference sequence). These same data were also listed under a study on yellow fever vaccine responses in identical twins. This second report adds: Among the twins, the vaccine T cell response reportedly seemed partly convergent and partly personalized.

The chain has TRBV20-1 and TRBJ2-1; D is undetermined. The sequence came from a woman aged 18-30 years in good health. The sequenced sample consisted of memory (CD45RO+) T cells sorted from blood. This CDR3 is CSATDISYNEQFF. The CDR3 bases are TGCAGTGCCACCGACATATCCTACAATGAGCAGTTCTTC.